The 2 T cell receptor beta chains presented below share a single source sample, sequenced in a study of blood T cell repertoires in COVID-19. Produced via immunoSEQ multiplex PCR; TCRdb's table is partial and in-frame only. Of 180,000 or so clones in the sample, more than 75% are singletons; the top ten hold under 3.5%. Sequenced material: peripheral blood. The receptor source for this set is a man between 65 and 85 years old with acute or convalescent COVID-19.

The V call is TRBV4-3, the J call TRBJ1-5, with TRBD1 matching over 8 bases. V dropped 0 bases and J dropped 9; count of bases not matched to a gene: 7. There are 15 residues in the CDR3. Germline lookup yields CDR1 LGHNA and CDR2 YSLEER. CDR3 residues: CASSQEGQGSWPQHF. The CDR3 DNA sequence: TGCGCCAGCAGCCAAGAAGGACAGGGATCGTGGCCCCAGCATTTT.

V gene TRBV3-1 (or the pseudogene TRBV3-2) combines with J gene TRBJ2-5; 7 bases are a match to TRBD2. CDR3 size: 15 residues. J was trimmed by 2 bases and V by 1 base; bases with no gene match: 4. Germline V CDR1 and CDR2: LGHDT, YNNKEL (reference sequence). The CDR3 DNA is TGTGCCAGCAGCCAAGGGTTTAGCGGGCAAGAGACCCAGTACTTC. It is translated as CASSQGFSGQETQYF.